Following are 17 T cell receptor beta chains from one sample sequenced in a study of patients and donors after allogeneic stem cell transplantation. From the RT-PCR reads, TCRdb called clonotypes with MiXCR, one entry per CDR3 protein. The sample yields about 400,000 distinct CDR3 sequences, around 16% seen once. What was sequenced was blood, either unsorted or a sorted T cell fraction (not recorded which). These receptors were obtained from a human donor who was either an allogeneic HSCT recipient or a stem cell or donor lymphocyte infusion donor (not recorded which). It is not recorded whose cells these are; they may come from a transplant donor.

A few counts support this clonotype. The chain employs TRBV20-1 and TRBJ1-4; no firm D call. The CDR3 sequence is 15 residues long. The ends were cut back, 2 bases at V and 7 bases at J, with 17 bases in the middle. The germline CDR1 and CDR2 sequences are DFQATT and SNEGSKA (reference sequence). This CDR3 reads CSARNGPRMAEKLFF. The CDR3 bases are TGCAGTGCTAGAAATGGACCTAGGATGGCTGAAAAACTGTTTTTT.

J is TRBJ1-1 and V is TRBV9, with D possibly matching TRBD1 (6 bases). In germline, CDR1 is SGDLS, CDR2 YYNGEE. V lost 3 bases, J lost 4 bases, and 13 bases lay in between. The CDR3 sequence is 14 residues long. CDR3 sequence reads: CASSGRRGTTEAFF. CDR3 nucleotide sequence: TGTGCCAGCAGCGGACGGAGGGGGACCACTGAAGCTTTCTTT.

This clonotype appeared many times. J is TRBJ1-1 and V is TRBV7-8; 7 bases match TRBD1. The CDR3 spans 16 residues. Germline CDR1 and CDR2: SGHVS and FQNEAQ. J gave up 0 bases and V 6 bases, and 10 bases lay outside the gene matches. The CDR3 region is CASRLSSTGMNTEAFF. DNA for the CDR3: TGTGCCAGCAGACTATCGTCGACAGGGATGAACACTGAAGCTTTCTTT. Supplemented by reference TRBV7-8 and TRBJ1-1, the full variable domain reads GAGVSQSPRYKVAKRGQDVALRCDPISGHVSLFWYQQALGQGPEFLTYFQNEAQLDKSGLPSDRFFAERPEGSVSTLKIQRTQQEDSAVYLCASRLSSTGMNTEAFFGQGTRLTVV.

This clonotype occurred many times. The J gene is TRBJ1-1, the V gene TRBV20-1; 9 positions agree with TRBD1. V shed 1 base, J shed 12 bases, and the junction held 12 bases outside the gene matches. This CDR3 region has 14 residues. CDR1 DFQATT and CDR2 SNEGSKA come from the germline V gene (reference sequence). CDR3 in amino acids: CSARAPRTGANTFF. CDR3 nucleotide sequence: TGCAGTGCTAGAGCCCCTCGGACAGGGGCGAACACTTTCTTT.

This chain connects TRBV11-1 to TRBJ2-7; D remains ambiguous. The V gene's germline CDR1 is SGHAT and CDR2 FQDESV (reference sequence). V lost 5 bases to trimming and J lost 7 bases, with 21 bases between them. The CDR3 length is 15 residues. The CDR3 region has the DNA TGTGCCAGCAGCCCCAAACGGCGGACGGCCCTGGAGCAGTACTTC. The encoded protein is CASSPKRRTALEQYF.

This clonotype was seen ten or more times. The chain uses TRBV5-6 and TRBJ1-5; 9 bases line up with TRBD1. The V segment lost 3 bases and the J segment 0 bases; nucleotides outside the gene matches: 7. CDR1 is SGHDT and CDR2 is YYEEEE in the germline V gene. The length of the CDR3 is 17 residues. This CDR3 is CASSSAGTGHSNQPQHF. DNA of the CDR3: TGTGCCAGCAGCTCCGCCGGGACAGGGCATAGCAATCAGCCCCAGCATTTT.

This clonotype was observed a few times. The V and J genes are TRBV20-1 and TRBJ2-1; D is unclear. V was cut by 6 bases and J by 6 bases, with 6 bases left in between. The CDR3 consists of 10 residues. CDR1 is DFQATT and CDR2 is SNEGSKA in the germline V gene (reference sequence). CDR3: CSARRNEQFF. CDR3 DNA sequence: TGCAGTGCCCGCCGCAATGAGCAGTTCTTC.

This clonotype was observed a few times. J is TRBJ2-5 and V is TRBV28, with D unresolved. Germline-derived CDR1 and CDR2 are MDHEN and SYDVKM. The CDR3 loop spans 12 amino acids. The V gene lost 4 bases and the J gene lost 6 bases, with 9 bases spanning the gap. The CDR3 region has the DNA TGTGCCAGCAGTTCCTATCGCCAGACCCAGTACTTC. It yields the protein CASSSYRQTQYF.

This clonotype was picked up a small number of times. J is TRBJ1-1 and V is TRBV7-9; weak D call: TRBD1 (5 bases). This CDR3 comprises 12 residues. The V end lost 3 bases, the J end lost 11 bases, and 13 bases lay between the germline ends. Germline CDR1 is SEHNR and CDR2 is FQNEAQ (reference sequence). CDR3 in amino acids: CASSFPRGAAFF. The CDR3 bases are TGTGCCAGCAGCTTCCCAAGGGGAGCGGCTTTCTTT. Supplemented by reference TRBV7-9 and TRBJ1-1, the full variable domain reads DTGVSQNPRHKITKRGQNVTFRCDPISEHNRLYWYRQTLGQGPEFLTYFQNEAQLEKSRLLSDRFSAERPKGSFSTLEIQRTEQGDSAMYLCASSFPRGAAFFGQGTRLTVV.

The chain couples TRBV18 to TRBJ1-1; TRBD1 might be the D (5 bases). The CDR3 has 16 residues. In germline, CDR1 is KGHSH, CDR2 LQKENI. The V and J ends lost 2 bases and 1 base respectively, with 14 bases between them. The CDR3 is CASSPTQGKGNTEAFF. CDR3 in DNA: TGTGCCAGCTCACCAACGCAGGGTAAGGGGAACACTGAAGCTTTCTTT.

This clonotype turned up a few times. V is TRBV30 and J is TRBJ1-1; 8 positions match TRBD1. Germline V gene data show CDR1 as GTSNPN and CDR2 as SVGIG (reference sequence). This CDR3 has 12 residues. The CDR3: CWPGGVNTEAFF. As DNA, the CDR3 is TGTTGGCCAGGGGGCGTTAACACTGAAGCTTTCTTT. Drawing the rest from reference TRBV30 and TRBJ1-1, the complete variable domain is SQTIHQWPATLVQPVGSPLSLECTVEGTSNPNLYWYRQAAGRGLQLLFYSVGIGQISSEVPQNLSASRPQDRQFILSSKKLLLSDSGFYLCWPGGVNTEAFFGQGTRLTVV.

This chain joins TRBV4-1 and TRBJ1-5; D remains ambiguous. CDR3 size: 13 residues. V was clipped by 3 bases and J by 9 bases, with 12 bases between them. CDR1 is MGHRA and CDR2 is YSYEKL in the germline V gene. CDR3 sequence reads: CASSQVGAGPQHF. The CDR3 DNA sequence: TGCGCCAGCAGCCAGGTGGGTGCCGGGCCCCAGCATTTT.

This clonotype was seen a handful of times. This chain links TRBV5-1 with TRBJ2-5, with TRBD2 as a possible D gene (6 bases). V shed 4 bases and J shed 4 bases, with 14 bases lying between them. The CDR3 runs to 14 residues. In germline, CDR1 is SGHRS, CDR2 YFSETQ. CDR3 protein: CASSGGLRGETQYF. The CDR3 nucleotides read TGCGCCAGCAGCGGGGGACTCCGGGGAGAGACCCAGTACTTC.

Only a few counts were recorded for this clonotype. V usage is TRBV3-1 and J usage is TRBJ2-7, with TRBD1 matching over 7 bases. This CDR3 comprises 14 residues. J gave up 3 bases and V 6 bases, and 8 bases lay outside the gene matches. The germline V gene has CDR1 LGHDT and CDR2 YNNKEL (reference sequence). CDR3 protein: CASRGQKPNYEQYF. The CDR3 DNA reads as TGTGCCAGCAGGGGACAGAAGCCTAACTACGAGCAGTACTTC.

A few counts support this clonotype. The J gene is TRBJ2-2, the V gene TRBV12-3 or TRBV12-4, with TRBD1 matching 8 bases. This CDR3 comprises 16 residues. The trim removed 3 bases at V and 5 bases at J, leaving 8 bases unmatched. CDR3 loop: CASSFRGQGRTGELFF. The CDR3 region has the DNA TGTGCCAGCAGTTTCCGAGGACAGGGCCGGACCGGGGAGCTGTTTTTT.

This clonotype turned up a few times. V usage is TRBV3-1 and J usage is TRBJ2-7, with D possibly TRBD2 on 6 matching bases. V was clipped by 3 bases and J by 0 bases, with 12 bases between them. The CDR3 contains 15 residues. Germline lookup yields CDR1 LGHDT and CDR2 YNNKEL (reference sequence). CDR3 loop: CASSHPGRSSYEQYF. The CDR3, as DNA: TGTGCCAGCAGCCACCCAGGGAGGAGCTCCTACGAGCAGTACTTC.

This clonotype was seen more than once but under ten times. The chain links TRBV7-9 to TRBJ2-1, with TRBD1 matching 10 bases. Trimming cost V 1 base and J 6 bases; bases outside gene matches: 3. The CDR3 spans 15 residues. Germline CDR1 is SEHNR and CDR2 is FQNEAQ (reference sequence). The CDR3 nucleotides are TGTGCCAGCAGCTTAGGGGGACAGGGGACCAATGAGCAGTTCTTC. It yields the protein CASSLGGQGTNEQFF.